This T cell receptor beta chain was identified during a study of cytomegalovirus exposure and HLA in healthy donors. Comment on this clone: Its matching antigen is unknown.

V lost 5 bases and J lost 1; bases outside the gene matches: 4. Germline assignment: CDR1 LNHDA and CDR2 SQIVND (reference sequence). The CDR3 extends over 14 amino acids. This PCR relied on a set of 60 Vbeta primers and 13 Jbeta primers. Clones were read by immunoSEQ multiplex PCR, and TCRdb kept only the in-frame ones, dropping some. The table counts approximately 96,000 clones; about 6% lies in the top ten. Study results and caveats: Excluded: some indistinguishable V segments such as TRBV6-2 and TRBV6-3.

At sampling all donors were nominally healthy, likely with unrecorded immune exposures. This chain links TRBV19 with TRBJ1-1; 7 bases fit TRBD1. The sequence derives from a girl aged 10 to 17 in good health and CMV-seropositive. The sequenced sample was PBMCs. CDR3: CASSVGQANTEAFF. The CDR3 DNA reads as TGTGCCAGTAGTGTTGGACAGGCGAACACTGAAGCTTTCTTT.